This TCR beta chain comes out of a study of Ad26.COV2.S vaccination and SARS-CoV-2 variants. Study details: Within the COV1001 Ad26.COV2.S trial arm, the donor was enrolled. Intramuscularly, Ad26.COV2.S was given either once or twice, 56 days apart.

In the case of this clone: Its target is unknown.

Sequencing used immunoSEQ multiplex PCR; TCRdb keeps in-frame clones, though not all of them. Here the sample spans roughly 420,000 clones, roughly nine tenths being singletons. Treatment specified: around 19 received Ad26.COV2.S at low or high dose, single or two shots; about 5 received placebo; per-sample allocation not given. It was on day 63 after the first vaccine or placebo injection that samples were taken. The vaccine antigen was prefusion-stabilized Wuhan SARS-CoV-2 spike. CDR3 length equals 16 residues. Germline V CDR1 and CDR2: SEHNR, FQNEAQ (reference sequence). Trimming left V 5 bases short and J 1 base short, with 18 bases between. Broader study findings: Total T cell responses may have been underestimated by the TCR breadth and depth analyses.

The genes are TRBV7-9 and TRBJ2-7, with D maybe TRBD2 (6 bases). Sample: peripheral blood, taken in a trial of Ad26.COV2.S vaccine versus placebo. This receptor was taken from a person between 18 and 59 years old who received the Ad26.COV2.S COVID-19 vaccine or a placebo. The CDR3 protein is CASSPLRGSSSYEQYF. The DNA for the CDR3 is TGTGCCAGCAGCCCACTGCGGGGCAGTTCATCCTACGAGCAGTACTTC.